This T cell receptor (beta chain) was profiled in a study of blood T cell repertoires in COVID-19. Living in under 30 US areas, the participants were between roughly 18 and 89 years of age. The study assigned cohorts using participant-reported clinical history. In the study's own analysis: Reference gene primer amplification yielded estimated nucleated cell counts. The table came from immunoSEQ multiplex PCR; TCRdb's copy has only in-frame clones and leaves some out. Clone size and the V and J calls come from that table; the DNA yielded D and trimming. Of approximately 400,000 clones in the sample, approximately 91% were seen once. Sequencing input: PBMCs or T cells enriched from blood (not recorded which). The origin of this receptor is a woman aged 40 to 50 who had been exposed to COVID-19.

The CDR3 bases are TGTGCCAGCAGCTTAGCCAGTCTAGCGGGGGACGAGCAGTACTTC. Amino acids: CASSLASLAGDEQYF. V is TRBV7-9 and J is TRBJ2-7, with 10 bases lining up with TRBD2. From germline, CDR1 is SEHNR and CDR2 FQNEAQ (reference sequence). V shed 0 bases and J 5 bases; nucleotides not matched to a gene: 4. The CDR3 is made up of 15 amino acids. Full variable domain (remainder filled in from reference TRBV7-9 and TRBJ2-7): DTGVSQNPRHKITKRGQNVTFRCDPISEHNRLYWYRQTLGQGPEFLTYFQNEAQLEKSRLLSDRFSAERPKGSFSTLEIQRTEQGDSAMYLCASSLASLAGDEQYFGPGTRLTVT.